Presented here are 13 T cell receptor beta chains from one specimen sequenced in a study of PD-L1 blockade in urothelial cancer (dated by TCRdb to 2016 to 2017). The sample's time point, from its label and the paper: pretreatment peripheral blood. Library preparation employed the immunoSEQ multiplex PCR assay. The immuneACCESS repertoire file appears here via TCRdb, limited to in-frame rearrangements. These files lack a portion of the clones; in checked studies, under half of the deficit traces to unresolved V genes, and the cause of the others is not known. The sample table contains roughly 63,000 clones; only one count was recorded for about 76% of them. The top ten constitute about 2.9% of the sample. This sample comprised PBMCs, obtained around atezolizumab (anti-PD-L1) treatment. These receptors were collected from a man in his 70s with urothelial cancer.

This chain uses TRBV27 with TRBJ1-2; 7 bases map to TRBD1. The CDR3 totals 17 residues. Germline CDR1 MNHEY, CDR2 SMNVEV (reference sequence). V shed 5 bases and J 6 bases; nucleotides not matched to a gene: 18. The CDR3 sequence is CASSDRQGLLARHGYTF. As DNA, the CDR3 is TGTGCCAGCAGTGACCGACAGGGCTTGTTGGCTCGGCATGGCTACACCTTC.

This clone was recorded a few times. This rearrangement joins TRBV5-1 to TRBJ2-6, with TRBD1 matching over 7 bases. Germline CDR1 SGHRS, CDR2 YFSETQ. V trimming: 7 bases; J trimming: 0 bases; junction bases outside the gene matches: 7. CDR3 length equals 16 residues. In DNA, the CDR3 is TGCGCCAGCCAAGACAGGGTAGCCTCTGGGGCCAACGTCCTGACTTTC. It encodes CASQDRVASGANVLTF.

By its share, this clone is medium-sized. The chain joins TRBV28 to TRBJ2-3; possibly TRBD1 for D (5 bases). V was trimmed by 7 bases and J by 6 bases, leaving 14 bases between them. Germline CDR1 and CDR2: MDHEN and SYDVKM. The CDR3 runs 13 residues. The CDR3 region has the DNA TGTGCCAGCACCCTAGGGGCAGGGGATACGCAGTATTTT. Encoded protein: CASTLGAGDTQYF.

This chain links TRBV2 with TRBJ1-1; the match to TRBD1 covers 12 bases. V was pared by 9 bases and J by 4 bases, with 3 bases of the junction left unmatched. From germline, CDR1 is SNHLY and CDR2 FYNNEI. The length of the CDR3 is 13 residues. CDR3 coding DNA: TGTGCCAGTGGGGGACAGGGGGCCACTGAAGCTTTCTTT. It yields the protein CASGGQGATEAFF.

This chain uses TRBV6-6 with TRBJ2-7; D possibly corresponds to TRBD1 (6 bases). This CDR3 is built from 14 residues. The V gene lost 4 bases and the J gene lost 2 bases, with 12 bases spanning the gap. Germline V gives CDR1 MNHNY, CDR2 SVGAGI (reference sequence). The CDR3 region has the DNA TGTGCCAGCAGTTTGCGACAGGACACCTACGAGCAGTACTTC. Protein product: CASSLRQDTYEQYF.

This clone was detected only once. The CDR3 DNA sequence: TGTGCCATCAGTGAGTTAATGAGAGAGACCCAGTACTTC. It specifies CAISELMRETQYF. V is TRBV10-3 and J is TRBJ2-5; no clear D gene. Germline CDR1 is ENHRY and CDR2 is SYGVKD. V gave up 1 base and J gave up 4 bases, with 7 bases separating them. The CDR3 consists of 13 residues.

This clone was detected only a few times. The chain uses TRBV2 and TRBJ2-3; 12 bases match TRBD2. Germline V gives CDR1 SNHLY, CDR2 FYNNEI. This CDR3 has 18 amino acids. J was trimmed by 3 bases and V by 4 bases; bases with no gene match: 11. The CDR3 loop is CASSVRLAGGVGTDTQYF. CDR3 DNA sequence: TGTGCCAGCAGTGTCCGGCTAGCGGGAGGGGTGGGTACAGATACGCAGTATTTT.

In this sample, this clone turned up a few times. V usage is TRBV25-1 and J usage is TRBJ1-4; no firm D call. The CDR3 is 14 amino acids. CDR1 and CDR2 from the germline V gene are MGHDK and SYGVNS. Between the trimmed V and J ends, which lost 4 bases and 4 bases, there was a span of 10 bases. CDR3 protein: CASSAATGNEKLFF. CDR3 nucleotides: TGTGCCAGCAGTGCCGCGACGGGTAATGAAAAACTGTTTTTT. Complete variable domain (other parts from reference TRBV25-1 and TRBJ1-4): EADIYQTPRYLVIGTGKKITLECSQTMGHDKMYWYQQDPGMELHLIHYSYGVNSTEKGDLSSESTVSRIRTEHFPLTLESARPSHTSQYLCASSAATGNEKLFFGSGTQLSVL.

The V call is TRBV5-4, the J call TRBJ1-5; TRBD1 might be the D (5 bases). V was pared by 4 bases and J by 7 bases, with 12 bases between. Germline CDR1 and CDR2: SGHNT and YYREEE (reference sequence). This CDR3 comprises 13 residues. Written as DNA, the CDR3 is TGTGCCAGCAGCCCGGGACTTTCCCAGCCCCAGCATTTT. Translating it yields CASSPGLSQPQHF.

The chain joins TRBV11-3 to TRBJ2-3; 7 nucleotides align to TRBD1. Germline CDR1 reads SGHNT; CDR2 reads YENEEA. V lost 5 bases, J lost 6 bases, and 17 bases stayed unmatched. The CDR3 is 17 amino acids. In nucleotides, the CDR3 is TGTGCCAGCAGCCAAAGGGGGCAGGCCATAGGGTCCGATACGCAGTATTTT. Translation: CASSQRGQAIGSDTQYF.

The gene calls are TRBV5-1 and TRBJ2-7; D is unresolved. Germline V gene sequence: CDR1 SGHRS, CDR2 YFSETQ. Trimming stripped 5 bases from V and 2 bases from J, with 11 bases between. This CDR3 spans 13 amino acids. The CDR3 is CASRPAAAYEQYF. The DNA for the CDR3 is TGCGCCAGCAGACCCGCGGCGGCCTACGAGCAGTACTTC.

The chain has TRBV28 and TRBJ1-1; D is uncertain. Trimming pared 4 bases from V and 1 base from J, leaving 7 bases between. This CDR3 has 13 amino acids. Germline-derived CDR1 and CDR2 are MDHEN and SYDVKM. The CDR3 sequence: CASSSGENTEAFF. CDR3 nucleotides: TGTGCCAGCAGTTCCGGGGAGAACACTGAAGCTTTCTTT. Combining the CDR3 with reference TRBV28 and TRBJ1-1 gives the whole variable domain DVKVTQSSRYLVKRTGEKVFLECVQDMDHENMFWYRQDPGLGLRLIYFSYDVKMKEKGDIPEGYSVSREKKERFSLILESASTNQTSMYLCASSSGENTEAFFGQGTRLTVV.

The V call is TRBV11-2, the J call TRBJ1-1, with TRBD1 matching over 9 bases. The CDR3 extends over 18 amino acids. J lost 0 bases, V lost 5 bases, and 13 bases had no gene match. CDR1 and CDR2 from the germline V gene are SGHAT and FQNNGV. The CDR3 reads CASSTRDRVRKMNTEAFF. As DNA, the CDR3 is TGTGCCAGCAGCACCCGGGACAGGGTGAGGAAAATGAACACTGAAGCTTTCTTT. The entire variable domain, with the rest obtained from reference TRBV11-2 and TRBJ1-1, is as follows: EAGVAQSPRYKIIEKRQSVAFWCNPISGHATLYWYQQILGQGPKLLIQFQNNGVVDDSQLPKDRFSAERLKGVDSTLKIQPAKLEDSAVYLCASSTRDRVRKMNTEAFFGQGTRLTVV.